Listed here are 14 T cell receptor beta chains from one sample, sequenced in a study of control samples from healthy donors and cancer patients. Only in-frame clones appear in the TCRdb table, and some are missing; sequencing was by immunoSEQ multiplex PCR. Among roughly 20,000 clones listed, roughly 80% were seen once. The source material was PBMCs. These receptor sequences come from an elderly man with head and neck cancer.

The chain has TRBV7-9 and TRBJ2-1; TRBD2 agrees at 8 bases. From germline, CDR1 is SEHNR and CDR2 FQNEAQ (reference sequence). CDR3 length equals 16 residues. Unmatched junction bases numbered 6, after V lost 1 base and J lost 4 bases. The CDR3 coding sequence is TGTGCCAGCAGCTTAGAGGCGACTAGCGCTTACAATGAGCAGTTCTTC. This sequence encodes CASSLEATSAYNEQFF. The variable domain in full, completed from reference TRBV7-9 and TRBJ2-1, reads DTGVSQNPRHKITKRGQNVTFRCDPISEHNRLYWYRQTLGQGPEFLTYFQNEAQLEKSRLLSDRFSAERPKGSFSTLEIQRTEQGDSAMYLCASSLEATSAYNEQFFGPGTRLTVL.

A note on this clone: Likely a read error: the CDR3 ends without its conserved phenylalanine or tryptophan. The DNA is omitted, as the CDR3 cannot be located on it reliably, and the CDR3 follows TCRdb's listing. The chain links TRBV21-1 to TRBJ1-2. TRBV21-1 is recorded as a pseudogene. The length of the CDR3 is 10 amino acids, counting both ends. The CDR3 spells CASSKEALSL.

This clone has only one observation. This rearrangement joins TRBV19 to TRBJ2-5; D is undetermined. Trimming stripped 3 bases from V and 1 base from J, with 6 bases between. The CDR3 runs 13 residues. Germline values: CDR1 LNHDA, CDR2 SQIVND (reference sequence). The DNA for the CDR3 is TGTGCCAGTAGTATGAGTCGCCAAGAGACCCAGTACTTC. The encoded protein is CASSMSRQETQYF. Based on the CDR3 plus reference TRBV19 and TRBJ2-5, the full variable domain is DGGITQSPKYLFRKEGQNVTLSCEQNLNHDAMYWYRQDPGQGLRLIYYSQIVNDFQKGDIAEGYSVSREKKESFPLTVTSAQKNPTAFYLCASSMSRQETQYFGPGTRLLVL.

This clone was counted only a few times. J is TRBJ2-7 and V is TRBV12-3 or TRBV12-4, with D unresolved. V was trimmed by 5 bases and J by 5 bases, leaving 13 bases between them. The length of the CDR3 is 13 residues. The CDR3 sequence is CASSPNSIHEQYF. CDR3 DNA: TGTGCCAGCAGTCCGAACAGCATCCACGAGCAGTACTTC.

V and J are TRBV7-6 and TRBJ2-1; 7 bases match TRBD1. V lost 5 bases, J lost 6 bases, and 4 bases stayed unmatched. CDR3 length: 13 residues. Germline assignment: CDR1 SGHVS and CDR2 FNYEAQ. CDR3 sequence reads: CASSQGQSNEQFF. The CDR3 nucleotides read TGTGCCAGCAGCCAGGGACAGTCCAATGAGCAGTTCTTC.

This rearrangement joins TRBV10-1 to TRBJ1-5, with 10 nucleotides matching TRBD1. Germline trimming cut 8 bases from V and 2 bases from J; bases unmatched to any gene: 12. The CDR3 consists of 17 residues. The germline V gene encodes CDR1 WNHNN and CDR2 SYGVQD (reference sequence). CDR3 coding DNA: TGCGCCAGCCTCCGGGGGACAGGGGAGGAAGGCAATCAGCCCCAGCATTTT. It translates to CASLRGTGEEGNQPQHF.

J is TRBJ1-6 and V is TRBV6-1, with TRBD1 as a possible D gene (5 bases). CDR1 is MNHNS and CDR2 is SASEGT in the germline V gene. This CDR3 spans 16 amino acids. Trimming stripped 0 bases from V and 6 bases from J, with 12 bases between. The CDR3 is CASSEAGTWGNSPLHF. CDR3 nucleotide sequence: TGTGCCAGCAGTGAAGCTGGGACTTGGGGTAATTCACCCCTCCACTTT.

This chain connects TRBV19 to TRBJ2-1; D uncertain. The V gene lost 3 bases and the J gene lost 6 bases, with 6 bases spanning the gap. The CDR3 contains 12 residues. In germline, CDR1 is LNHDA, CDR2 SQIVND (reference sequence). The CDR3 DNA sequence: TGTGCCAGTAGTATTAATGCCAATGAGCAGTTCTTC. Translating gives CASSINANEQFF.

The chain joins TRBV19 to TRBJ1-6; 8 bases match TRBD1. This CDR3 comprises 16 residues. The germline V gene has CDR1 LNHDA and CDR2 SQIVND (reference sequence). V lost 3 bases to trimming and J lost 8 bases; unmatched junction nucleotides: 9. CDR3 region: CASSIDQGAMYSPLHF. For the CDR3, the DNA is TGTGCCAGTAGTATTGACCAGGGGGCAATGTATTCACCCCTCCACTTT. Using reference TRBV19 and TRBJ1-6 for the parts outside the CDR3, the full variable domain is DGGITQSPKYLFRKEGQNVTLSCEQNLNHDAMYWYRQDPGQGLRLIYYSQIVNDFQKGDIAEGYSVSREKKESFPLTVTSAQKNPTAFYLCASSIDQGAMYSPLHFGNGTRLTVT.

The chain links TRBV18 to TRBJ2-7; 10 positions agree with TRBD1. Germline values: CDR1 KGHSH, CDR2 LQKENI. V dropped 4 bases and J dropped 0; count of bases not matched to a gene: 3. This CDR3 has 15 amino acids. The CDR3: CASSLGQGSSYEQYF. CDR3 coding DNA: TGTGCCAGCTCACTGGGACAGGGGAGCTCCTACGAGCAGTACTTC.

This chain joins TRBV19 and TRBJ2-7, with a possible D match to TRBD1 (5 bases). Trimming removed 4 bases at V and 3 bases at J, with 13 bases between. Per the germline V gene, CDR1 is LNHDA and CDR2 is SQIVND (reference sequence). This CDR3 is 14 amino acids long. CDR3 amino acids: CASSTNGHFYEQYF. As DNA, the CDR3 is TGTGCCAGTAGTACGAACGGACACTTCTACGAGCAGTACTTC.

V usage is TRBV7-3 and J usage is TRBJ2-3; the match to TRBD2 covers 11 bases. The CDR3 contains 17 residues. CDR1 SGHTA and CDR2 FQGTGA come from the germline V gene. Unmatched junction bases numbered 8, after V lost 1 base and J lost 5 bases. CDR3 bases: TGTGCCAGCAGCTTAATTGGTAGCGGGGGGGCAGTAGATACGCAGTATTTT. Protein sequence: CASSLIGSGGAVDTQYF.

The gene calls are TRBV10-1 and TRBJ2-1; 8 bases map to TRBD2. The trim removed 5 bases at V and 6 bases at J, leaving 6 bases unmatched. CDR1 is WNHNN, CDR2 SYGVQD, per germline (reference sequence). The CDR3 spans 14 residues. The CDR3 nucleotides are TGCGCCAGCAGTCTAAGCGGGAGAGGCAATGAGCAGTTCTTC. Its protein product is CASSLSGRGNEQFF.

This chain's CDR3 is CASSLGTGDIEQYF. In DNA, the CDR3 is TGCGCCAGCAGCCTTGGGACAGGGGATATCGAGCAGTACTTC. This chain connects TRBV5-1 to TRBJ2-7; 10 nucleotides match TRBD1. The CDR3 contains 14 residues. The germline gives CDR1 SGHRS, CDR2 YFSETQ. V gave up 4 bases and J gave up 6 bases; unmatched junction bases: 7. The whole variable domain, filled in from reference TRBV5-1 and TRBJ2-7, reads KAGVTQTPRYLIKTRGQQVTLSCSPISGHRSVSWYQQTPGQGLQFLFEYFSETQRNKGNFPGRFSGRQFSNSRSEMNVSTLELGDSALYLCASSLGTGDIEQYFGPGTRLTVT.